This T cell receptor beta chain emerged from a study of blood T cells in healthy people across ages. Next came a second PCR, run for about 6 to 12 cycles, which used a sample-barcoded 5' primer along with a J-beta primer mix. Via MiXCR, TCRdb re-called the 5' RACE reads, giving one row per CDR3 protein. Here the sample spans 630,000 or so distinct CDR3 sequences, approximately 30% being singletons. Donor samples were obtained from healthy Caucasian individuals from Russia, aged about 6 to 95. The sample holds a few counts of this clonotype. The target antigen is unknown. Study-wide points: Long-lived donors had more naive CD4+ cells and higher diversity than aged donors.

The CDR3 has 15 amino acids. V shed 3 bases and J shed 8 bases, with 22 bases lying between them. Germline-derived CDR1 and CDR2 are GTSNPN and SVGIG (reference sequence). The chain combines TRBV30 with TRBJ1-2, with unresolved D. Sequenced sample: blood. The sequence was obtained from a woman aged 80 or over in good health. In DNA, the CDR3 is TGTGCCTGGAGATCACCGGGAACGCATCCCTTCGGCTACACCTTC. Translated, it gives CAWRSPGTHPFGYTF.